This is a list of T cell receptor beta chains from one sample in a study of blood T cell repertoires in COVID-19. Method: immunoSEQ multiplex PCR; TCRdb's copy keeps in-frame clones and lacks some. This sample carries about 46,000 clones, approximately 85% of them seen once, and the ten largest clones take 15% to 18%. The source material was peripheral blood. Source of these receptors: a human donor in a cohort sampled during active COVID-19. The donor label of this sample is uncertain. The CDR3 runs from the conserved cysteine through the conserved F or W. Fields, in order: J gene, V gene, clone size, D gene, CDR3 protein, CDR3 DNA. The D gene is left open where the match is weak. Clone size is given for some rows only: seen once, a few or many times, or a class if the clone is expanded.

TRBJ2-4	TRBV27	.	TRBD1	CASSLQGAGKNIQYF	TGTGCCAGCAGTTTACAGGGGGCGGGCAAAAACATTCAGTACTTC
TRBJ1-1	TRBV27	.	TRBD1	CASSSPHGTGGAEAFF	TGTGCCAGCAGTTCGCCCCATGGGACAGGGGGAGCTGAAGCTTTCTTT
TRBJ2-5	TRBV5-8	.	TRBD1	CASSTPGQSRETQYF	TGTGCCAGCAGCACCCCGGGACAGAGCAGGGAGACCCAGTACTTC
TRBJ1-3	TRBV30	.	.	CAWGQSSGNTIYF	TGTGCCTGGGGACAGAGCTCTGGAAACACCATATATTTT
TRBJ2-1	TRBV6-1	.	TRBD2	CASSEVFSGGYNEQFF	TGTGCCAGCAGTGAAGTTTTTAGCGGGGGCTACAATGAGCAGTTCTTC
TRBJ2-7	TRBV7-3	.	.	CASSSSVGGEQYF	TGTGCCAGCAGCTCGTCGGTCGGAGGCGAGCAGTACTTC
TRBJ1-3	TRBV3-1/TRBV3-2	.	.	CASSRLAGGFGNTIYF	TGTGCCAGCAGCCGCTTAGCGGGGGGCTTTGGAAACACCATATATTTT
TRBJ2-7	TRBV27	.	TRBD1	CASSSDRGHYEQYF	TGTGCCAGTTCGAGCGACAGGGGGCATTACGAGCAGTACTTC
TRBJ1-2	TRBV5-1	few	.	CASSQNQVNYGYTF	TGCGCCAGCAGCCAGAATCAGGTTAACTATGGCTACACCTTC
TRBJ1-3	TRBV28	.	TRBD1	CASSPGQGGNTIYF	TGTGCCAGCAGTCCCGGACAGGGGGGAAACACCATATATTTT
TRBJ2-1	TRBV9	.	TRBD2	CASSARTSGGARDEQFF	TGTGCCAGCAGCGCCCGGACTAGCGGGGGGGCCAGGGATGAGCAGTTCTTC
TRBJ1-1	TRBV19	.	.	CASNGQYTEAFF	TGTGCCAGTAACGGACAGTACACTGAAGCTTTCTTT
TRBJ1-3	TRBV4-3	medium-sized	TRBD1	CASSPGQFSGNTIYF	TGCGCCAGCAGCCCGGGACAGTTCTCTGGAAACACCATATATTTT
TRBJ2-3	TRBV7-3	.	.	CASSLGRGGVSPDTQYF	TGTGCCAGCAGCTTAGGTCGGGGAGGAGTTTCTCCAGATACGCAGTATTTT
TRBJ1-2	TRBV5-4	.	.	CASSEGAANSYGCTF	TGTGCCAGCAGTGAAGGGGCAGCAAATAGCTATGGCTGCACCTTC
TRBJ1-1	TRBV10-3	.	TRBD1	CAARDRGNTEAFF	TGTGCCGCCCGAGACAGGGGGAACACTGAAGCTTTCTTT
TRBJ2-2	TRBV7-8	.	TRBD1	CASSSQGAGTGELFF	TGTGCCAGCAGCTCACAGGGGGCAGGCACCGGGGAGCTGTTTTTT
TRBJ1-1	TRBV28	.	.	CASSFLSGRGEAFF	TGTGCCAGCAGTTTTCTGAGCGGGAGAGGTGAAGCTTTCTTT
TRBJ2-7	TRBV5-1	.	.	CASSDLLSYEQYF	TGCGCCAGCAGCGATTTACTATCCTACGAGCAGTACTTC
TRBJ1-2	TRBV28	.	TRBD1	CASWDRAYGYTF	TGTGCCAGCTGGGACAGGGCCTATGGCTACACCTTC
TRBJ1-2	TRBV20-1	.	.	CSASLGAKGYTF	TGCAGTGCTAGTTTAGGGGCGAAGGGCTACACCTTC
TRBJ1-2	TRBV5-6	.	TRBD1	CASSSPDRAAYGYTF	TGTGCCAGCAGCTCCCCGGACAGGGCGGCCTATGGCTACACCTTC
TRBJ2-5	TRBV9	.	TRBD2	CASSVGLAGLGYQETQYF	TGTGCCAGCAGCGTAGGCCTAGCGGGTCTGGGGTACCAAGAGACCCAGTACTTC
TRBJ2-7	TRBV10-3	.	.	CATGNQGSGSYEQYF	TGTGCCACCGGAAACCAAGGATCGGGCTCCTACGAGCAGTACTTC
TRBJ2-2	TRBV12-5	.	.	CASGLVRPFQGLDTGELFF	TGTGCTAGTGGTTTGGTCCGACCCTTTCAGGGTTTGGACACCGGGGAGCTGTTTTTT
TRBJ1-1	TRBV5-1	.	.	CASSLAGVGENTEAFF	TGCGCCAGCAGCTTGGCGGGGGTAGGAGAGAACACTGAAGCTTTCTTT
TRBJ2-1	TRBV21-1	.	.	CASSKGRLNEQFF	TGTGCCAGCAGCAAGGGCCGCCTCAATGAGCAGTTCTTC
TRBJ2-7	TRBV6-5	.	TRBD1	CASSYPGQGGYEQYF	TGTGCCAGCAGCTATCCGGGACAGGGGGGCTACGAGCAGTACTTC
TRBJ2-1	TRBV5-4	.	TRBD2	CASSLGGGSRGGHEQFF	TGTGCCAGCAGCTTGGGCGGCGGTTCGCGGGGGGGCCATGAGCAGTTCTTC
TRBJ1-4	TRBV2	.	.	CASSYGDGQNEKLFF	TGTGCCAGCAGCTATGGCGACGGACAGAATGAAAAACTGTTTTTT
TRBJ2-7	TRBV29-1	few	TRBD1	CSASSFRQGIPYEQYF	TGCAGCGCGAGCTCATTCCGACAGGGGATACCCTACGAGCAGTACTTC
TRBJ2-7	TRBV5-1	.	.	CASSSDRYEQYF	TGCGCCAGCAGCTCTGACAGATACGAGCAGTACTTC
TRBJ2-3	TRBV5-4	.	.	CASSLDLLGGRGDTQYF	TGTGCCAGCAGCTTGGATTTGTTGGGGGGACGAGGGGATACGCAGTATTTT
TRBJ1-6	TRBV5-1	few	.	CASTRAGSYNSPLHF	TGCGCCAGTACTCGGGCGGGTTCCTATAATTCACCCCTCCACTTT
TRBJ1-2	TRBV10-3	.	.	CAISESPGALYGYTF	TGTGCCATCAGTGAGTCTCCGGGAGCTCTCTATGGCTACACCTTC
TRBJ1-1	TRBV19	.	.	CASSIGARPEAFF	TGTGCCAGTAGTATAGGGGCCCGTCCAGAAGCTTTCTTT
TRBJ2-1	TRBV7-3	once	.	CASSTDREDEQFF	TGTGCCAGCAGCACCGACAGGGAGGATGAGCAGTTCTTC
TRBJ2-2	TRBV11-1	.	.	CASSLPRGGVGELFF	TGTGCCAGCAGCTTGCCGCGGGGTGGCGTCGGGGAGCTGTTTTTT
TRBJ2-1	TRBV2	.	.	CASRVGQYNEQFF	TGTGCCAGCAGGGTTGGGCAATACAATGAGCAGTTCTTC
TRBJ2-5	TRBV4-2	.	TRBD1	CASSGLRQGSNQETQYF	TGTGCCAGCAGCGGACTCCGACAGGGAAGTAACCAAGAGACCCAGTACTTC
TRBJ1-2	TRBV19	once	.	CASSPDRTSYTF	TGTGCCAGTAGTCCTGACAGAACCTCTTACACCTTC
TRBJ2-3	TRBV5-1	.	TRBD1	CASSPGQGSPDTQYF	TGCGCCAGCAGCCCCGGACAGGGAAGCCCAGATACGCAGTATTTT
TRBJ1-5	TRBV28	.	TRBD1	CASSLFRGLESNQPQHF	TGTGCCAGCAGTTTGTTCAGGGGGCTGGAGAGCAATCAGCCCCAGCATTTT
TRBJ2-3	TRBV7-9	.	TRBD2	CASSSYSGGATDTQYF	TGTGCCAGCAGCTCTTATAGCGGGGGGGCGACAGATACGCAGTATTTT
TRBJ1-4	TRBV27	.	TRBD1	CASSKGQRNEKLFF	TGTGCCAGCAGTAAGGGACAGCGAAATGAAAAACTGTTTTTT
TRBJ1-4	TRBV2	.	TRBD1	CASSDGTGGSKLFF	TGTGCCAGCAGTGATGGGACAGGGGGGTCAAAACTGTTTTTT
TRBJ2-5	TRBV3-1/TRBV3-2	.	TRBD2	CASSRLAGRREETQYF	TGTGCCAGCAGCCGGCTAGCGGGGAGGAGGGAGGAGACCCAGTACTTC
TRBJ2-3	TRBV7-2	.	.	CASSLGGETTDTQYF	TGTGCCAGCAGCTTAGGTGGGGAGACAACAGATACGCAGTATTTT
TRBJ2-2	TRBV7-8	few	TRBD1	CASSLTGQGRLSEWAGELFF	TGTGCCAGCAGCTTGACGGGACAGGGGAGGCTAAGCGAGTGGGCCGGGGAGCTGTTTTTT
TRBJ2-3	TRBV5-6	.	.	CASSLLARATQYF	TGTGCCAGCAGCTTACTAGCCCGGGCTACGCAGTATTTT
TRBJ2-3	TRBV28	.	.	CASSFDSTDTQYF	TGTGCCAGCAGTTTCGACTCCACAGATACGCAGTATTTT
TRBJ2-1	TRBV5-4	.	TRBD1	CASSLGDRVYEQFF	TGTGCCAGCAGCTTGGGGGACAGGGTATATGAGCAGTTCTTC
TRBJ1-6	TRBV18	.	.	CASSPLQDSPLHF	TGTGCCAGCTCACCACTGCAGGATTCACCCCTCCACTTT